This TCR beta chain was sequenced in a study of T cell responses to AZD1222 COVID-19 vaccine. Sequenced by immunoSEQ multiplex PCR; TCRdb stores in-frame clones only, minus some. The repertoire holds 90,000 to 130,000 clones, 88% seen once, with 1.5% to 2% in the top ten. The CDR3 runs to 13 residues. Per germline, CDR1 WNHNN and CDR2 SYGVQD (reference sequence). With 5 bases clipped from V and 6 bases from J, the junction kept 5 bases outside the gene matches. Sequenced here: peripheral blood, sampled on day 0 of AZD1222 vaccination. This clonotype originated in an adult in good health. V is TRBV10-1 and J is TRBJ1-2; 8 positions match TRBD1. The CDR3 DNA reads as TGCGCCAGCAGTAGCAGGGGGCCTCATGGCTACACCTTC. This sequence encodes CASSSRGPHGYTF.